This note documents a single T cell receptor beta chain sequence. The CDR3 is made up of 14 amino acids. Germline loops: CDR1 KGHSH, CDR2 LQKENI. With 1 base removed from V and 6 bases from J, the gap between germline ends came to 12 bases. TCRdb's table, derived via immunoSEQ multiplex PCR, lists solely in-frame clones and lacks some. The sample contains under 30,000 clones, about 75% of which appear only once. This entry belongs to a study of cytotoxic CD8 clonotypes in ibrutinib-treated CLL. The receptor was isolated from a human donor with chronic lymphocytic leukemia. The chain couples TRBV18 to TRBJ1-1, with D tentatively TRBD1 (6 bases). Sequencing was performed on PBMCs, taken after 36 months of ibrutinib treatment. The CDR3 sequence: CASSPLTGRAEAFF. The CDR3 DNA sequence: TGTGCCAGCTCACCACTAACAGGGAGGGCTGAAGCTTTCTTT.